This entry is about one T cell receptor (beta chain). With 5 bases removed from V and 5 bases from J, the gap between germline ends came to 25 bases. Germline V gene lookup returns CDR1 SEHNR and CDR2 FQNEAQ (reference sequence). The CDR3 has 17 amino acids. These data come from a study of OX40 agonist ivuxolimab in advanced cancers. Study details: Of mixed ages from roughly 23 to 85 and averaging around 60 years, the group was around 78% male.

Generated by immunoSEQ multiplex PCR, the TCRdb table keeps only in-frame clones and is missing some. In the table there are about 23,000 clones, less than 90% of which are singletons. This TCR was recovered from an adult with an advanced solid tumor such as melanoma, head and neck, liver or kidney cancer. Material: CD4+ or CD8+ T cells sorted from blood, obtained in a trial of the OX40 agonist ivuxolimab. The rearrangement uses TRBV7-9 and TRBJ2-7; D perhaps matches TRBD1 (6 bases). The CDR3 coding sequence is TGTGCCAGCAGCGTCTCCCCCCGAGGGGGTGCCGGGGACGAGCAGTACTTC. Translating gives CASSVSPRGGAGDEQYF.